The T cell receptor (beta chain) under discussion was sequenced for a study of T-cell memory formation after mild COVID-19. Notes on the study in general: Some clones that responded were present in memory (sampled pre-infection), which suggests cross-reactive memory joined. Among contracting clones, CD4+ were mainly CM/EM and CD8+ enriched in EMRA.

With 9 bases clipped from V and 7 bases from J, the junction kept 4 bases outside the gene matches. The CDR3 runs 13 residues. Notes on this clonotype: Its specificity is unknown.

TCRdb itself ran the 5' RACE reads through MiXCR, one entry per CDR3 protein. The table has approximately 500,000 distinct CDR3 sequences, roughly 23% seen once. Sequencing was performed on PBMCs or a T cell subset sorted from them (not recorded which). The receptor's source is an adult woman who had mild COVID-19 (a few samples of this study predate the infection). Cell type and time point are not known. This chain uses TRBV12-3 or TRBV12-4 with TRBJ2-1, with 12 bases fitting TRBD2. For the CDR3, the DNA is TGTGCCAGTCTAGCGGGAGGGAGTAATGAGCAGTTCTTC. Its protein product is CASLAGGSNEQFF.